The T cell receptor beta chain described here comes from a study of vaccination and CD4 T cells after COVID-19. At the level of the study: Investigators stimulated cells with overlapping spike peptides drawn from SARS-CoV-2, HCoV-NL63, HCoV-OC43 and HCoV-229E. Researchers treated control cultures with a CEFX pool, an HIV-1 Nef pool, or no peptide.

Turning to this clonotype: Its antigen is not known.

The sample's treatment: approximately 9-day PBMC culture with coronavirus spike peptide pools or control peptides (ViraFEST assay). Regarding the study as a whole: Within the convalescent patients, spike mono-reactivity was found in 304 of 307 vaccine-specific clones.

Researchers used the Oncomine TCR Beta short-read assay to sequence DNA from cultured CD4+ T cells. TCRdb redid the calling of the PCR reads with MiXCR, one entry per CDR3 protein. The sample records around 21,000 distinct CDR3 sequences, 55% being singletons. The V end was cut by 3 bases, the J end by 1 base, with 12 bases between. The length of the CDR3 is 15 residues. Germline CDR1 and CDR2: MDHEN and SYDVKM. The V and J genes are TRBV28 and TRBJ1-1, with D maybe TRBD1 (5 bases). The TCR comes from a human donor who had recovered from COVID-19. Sequenced material: CD4+ T cells from blood, cultured in vitro. CDR3 in DNA: TGTGCCAGCAGTTTTTGGGGGGATCAGAACACTGAAGCTTTCTTT. Its protein product is CASSFWGDQNTEAFF.